These 28 T cell receptor beta chains originate from one sample sequenced in a study of blood T cell repertoires in COVID-19. The repertoire was sequenced with immunoSEQ multiplex PCR; TCRdb's copy has only in-frame clones and lacks some. The table lists 200,000 to 250,000 clones, approximately 80% of them singletons, with approximately 7% in the top ten. Sequenced: peripheral blood. All receptors come from a woman in her 50s with acute or convalescent COVID-19.

This clone was seen just once. The rearrangement links TRBV30 to TRBJ1-4; the D is unclear. The CDR3 has 13 amino acids. Germline V gene data show CDR1 as GTSNPN and CDR2 as SVGIG (reference sequence). Trimming left V 8 bases short and J 3 bases short, with 13 bases between. The CDR3 region has the DNA TGTGCCGGAGGCCGGTACTCTAATGAAAAACTGTTTTTT. Translating it yields CAGGRYSNEKLFF.

The V call is TRBV15, the J call TRBJ1-3; 9 bases align to TRBD1. V lost 5 bases to trimming and J lost 2 bases; unmatched junction nucleotides: 7. The CDR3 loop spans 16 amino acids. Germline CDR1 reads LNHNV; CDR2 reads YYDKDF (reference sequence). The CDR3 DNA reads TGTGCCACCAGCTCCCGACAGGGGGAAGCTGGAAACACCATATATTTT. Protein: CATSSRQGEAGNTIYF.

The chain combines TRBV3-1 (or the pseudogene TRBV3-2) with TRBJ2-7; 9 bases are a match to TRBD1. CDR1 and CDR2 from the germline V gene are LGHDT and YNNKEL (reference sequence). The ends lost 8 bases at V and 1 base at J; junction bases unmatched: 6. There are 14 residues in the CDR3. Here the CDR3 reads CASQPGQGSYEQYF. Written as DNA, the CDR3 is TGTGCCAGCCAGCCGGGACAGGGTTCCTACGAGCAGTACTTC.

The genes are TRBV28 and TRBJ2-7; 7 bases are a match to TRBD2. The trim removed 6 bases at V and 2 bases at J, leaving 1 base unmatched. CDR1 is MDHEN and CDR2 is SYDVKM in the germline V gene. The CDR3 consists of 12 residues. CDR3 amino acids: CASRSGAYEQYF. The CDR3 DNA sequence: TGTGCCAGCAGGAGCGGGGCCTACGAGCAGTACTTC.

The V gene is TRBV7-9, the J gene TRBJ2-5, with 8 bases that match TRBD1. CDR1 SEHNR and CDR2 FQNEAQ come from the germline V gene (reference sequence). V trimming: 4 bases; J trimming: 5 bases; junction bases outside the gene matches: 3. This CDR3 spans 13 amino acids. The CDR3 is CASSSWTGETQYF. The CDR3 region has the DNA TGTGCCAGCAGCTCCTGGACAGGGGAGACCCAGTACTTC.

The rearrangement joins TRBV6-1 to TRBJ1-5, with 9 bases identical to TRBD1. Trimming cost V 6 bases and J 6 bases; bases outside gene matches: 6. CDR1 MNHNS and CDR2 SASEGT come from the germline V gene. The CDR3 runs 14 residues. The CDR3 sequence: CASRTGTGSQPQHF. The CDR3 DNA is TGTGCCAGCAGGACCGGGACAGGGAGTCAGCCCCAGCATTTT.

The genes are TRBV6-5 and TRBJ1-4; no clear D. Trimming shortened V by 6 bases and J by 5 bases, and 13 bases separated the two germline ends. This CDR3 region has 14 residues. Germline CDR1 reads MNHEY; CDR2 reads SVGAGI. CDR3 nucleotides: TGTGCCAGCAGATCGGTGGCGGGGAATGAAAAACTGTTTTTT. Amino acid sequence: CASRSVAGNEKLFF.

The CDR3 region has the DNA TGTGCCAGCAGCTTACTAGCGGGGGGGTACTACGAGCAGTACTTC. Protein sequence: CASSLLAGGYYEQYF. The V and J genes are TRBV11-1 and TRBJ2-7, with TRBD2 matching over 12 bases. V was clipped by 2 bases and J by 3 bases; unmatched bases: 2. The CDR3 is made up of 15 amino acids. The germline V gene encodes CDR1 SGHAT and CDR2 FQDESV (reference sequence).

The chain uses TRBV3-1 (or the pseudogene TRBV3-2) and TRBJ2-3; TRBD2 matches 8 bases. This CDR3 has 17 residues. CDR1 is LGHDT, CDR2 YNNKEL, per germline (reference sequence). Unmatched junction bases numbered 10, after V lost 4 bases and J lost 1 base. CDR3 sequence (DNA): TGTGCCAGCAGCCTGGCGCGGGAGGATTGGGGCACAGATACGCAGTATTTT. This sequence encodes CASSLAREDWGTDTQYF.

The rearrangement joins TRBV30 to TRBJ1-6; 8 positions match TRBD1. This CDR3 has 15 amino acids. With 4 bases clipped from V and 6 bases from J, the junction kept 8 bases outside the gene matches. Germline V gives CDR1 GTSNPN, CDR2 SVGIG (reference sequence). CDR3 region: CAWTETTGGNSPLHF. As DNA, the CDR3 is TGTGCCTGGACTGAAACCACAGGGGGTAATTCACCCCTCCACTTT.

The chain combines TRBV9 with TRBJ1-6; possibly TRBD1 for D (5 bases). The germline V gene encodes CDR1 SGDLS and CDR2 YYNGEE. Trimming pared 4 bases from V and 10 bases from J, leaving 15 bases between. The CDR3 contains 14 residues. The CDR3 spells CASSSRVRESPLHF. The CDR3 nucleotides read TGTGCCAGCAGCTCCAGGGTGCGGGAGTCACCCCTCCACTTT.

Only one count was recorded for this clone. CDR3 nucleotide sequence: TGTGCCTGGAGCCCAGGCAGGGGGGGAAACACCATATATTTT. The encoded protein is CAWSPGRGGNTIYF. The chain links TRBV30 to TRBJ1-3, with 7 bases matching TRBD1. J lost 4 bases, V lost 3 bases, and 6 bases had no gene match. CDR1 and CDR2 from the germline V gene are GTSNPN and SVGIG (reference sequence). The CDR3 spans 14 residues.

This chain links TRBV7-2 with TRBJ1-2; D gene uncertain. The CDR3 has 18 amino acids. Between the trimmed V and J ends, which lost 1 base and 8 bases, there was a span of 26 bases. Germline lookup yields CDR1 SGHTA and CDR2 FQGNSA. In DNA, the CDR3 is TGTGCCAGCAGCTTAGGAACCTGGGCTCCGGATCTCGATGTCGGCTACACCTTC. Its protein product is CASSLGTWAPDLDVGYTF.

V gene TRBV24-1 combines with J gene TRBJ2-3; 7 bases line up with TRBD2. Germline V gives CDR1 KGHDR, CDR2 SFDVKD. This CDR3 region has 13 residues. Trimming took 4 bases from V and 6 from J; bases not matched to a gene: 3. Here the CDR3 reads CATSERGTDTQYF. The CDR3, as DNA: TGTGCCACCAGTGAGCGGGGGACGGATACGCAGTATTTT.

The table lists this clone with a few counts. The V call is TRBV7-3, the J call TRBJ1-6; 9 bases fit TRBD1. Unmatched junction bases numbered 5, after V lost 5 bases and J lost 9 bases. CDR1 and CDR2 from the germline V gene are SGHTA and FQGTGA. The CDR3 sequence is 14 residues long. The CDR3 here is CASSEGTGTSPLHF. DNA for the CDR3: TGTGCCAGCAGCGAGGGGACAGGGACTTCACCCCTCCACTTT.

The chain combines TRBV5-6 with TRBJ2-7; tentatively, D is TRBD2 (7 bases). The CDR3 totals 16 residues. The ends were cut back, 1 base at V and 4 bases at J, with 18 bases in the middle. Germline V gene lookup returns CDR1 SGHDT and CDR2 YYEEEE. The DNA of the CDR3 is TGTGCCAGCAGCTTGTTAGGGGGAGGGCCGGTTTACGAGCAGTACTTC. It translates to CASSLLGGGPVYEQYF.

The rearrangement links TRBV6-5 to TRBJ2-7; D perhaps matches TRBD2 (5 bases). Trimming took 7 bases from V and 2 from J, leaving 12 bases between them. The CDR3 totals 13 residues. Looked up from germline, CDR1 is MNHEY and CDR2 is SVGAGI. The CDR3 here is CASKFAGTYEQYF. The CDR3 DNA sequence: TGTGCCAGCAAGTTTGCGGGTACCTACGAGCAGTACTTC.

The chain joins TRBV2 to TRBJ2-4, with 9 bases matching TRBD2. The germline CDR1 and CDR2 sequences are SNHLY and FYNNEI. The V segment lost 5 bases and the J segment 8 bases; nucleotides outside the gene matches: 10. The CDR3 has 15 residues. The CDR3 protein is CASSNLGGGRDIQYF. The CDR3, as DNA: TGTGCCAGCAGTAACCTCGGGGGCGGGAGGGACATTCAGTACTTC.

The count of this clone is one. This chain connects TRBV28 to TRBJ2-7; TRBD1 matches 11 bases. The V gene's germline CDR1 is MDHEN and CDR2 SYDVKM. CDR3 length equals 19 residues. The J segment lost 6 bases and the V segment lost 4 bases, leaving 20 bases of the junction unmatched. The chain's CDR3 is CASSSPQPEDRGQLGEQYF. The CDR3 nucleotides are TGTGCCAGCAGTTCACCCCAACCCGAGGACAGGGGGCAATTGGGCGAGCAGTACTTC.

The chain carries TRBV15 and TRBJ2-3; 9 bases agree with TRBD2. CDR1 is LNHNV and CDR2 is YYDKDF in the germline V gene (reference sequence). The V gene end was trimmed by 0 bases and the J gene end by 3 bases; junction bases not matched to a gene: 7. The CDR3 loop spans 17 amino acids. The CDR3: CATSRDRGLAGTDTQYF. CDR3 DNA sequence: TGTGCCACCAGCAGAGATCGGGGCCTAGCGGGGACAGATACGCAGTATTTT.

V and J are TRBV28 and TRBJ2-6, with 8 bases fitting TRBD1. The CDR3 contains 17 residues. J gave up 2 bases and V 5 bases, and 8 bases lay outside the gene matches. Germline assignment: CDR1 MDHEN and CDR2 SYDVKM. The CDR3 nucleotides read TGTGCCAGCAGTCAGGACAGGGCCCTCCCTGGGGCCAACGTCCTGACTTTC. Translation: CASSQDRALPGANVLTF.

J is TRBJ2-7 and V is TRBV6-5; D may be TRBD1 (5 bases). This CDR3 has 13 residues. Germline V gene data show CDR1 as MNHEY and CDR2 as SVGAGI. With 2 bases removed from V and 5 bases from J, the gap between germline ends came to 10 bases. CDR3 in amino acids: CASSYGAGNEQYF. CDR3 sequence (DNA): TGTGCCAGCAGTTACGGGGCAGGGAACGAGCAGTACTTC.

J is TRBJ2-3 and V is TRBV19; 9 nucleotides align to TRBD2. The CDR3 sequence is 15 residues long. Germline CDR1 LNHDA, CDR2 SQIVND (reference sequence). Trimming removed 4 bases from V and 5 bases from J; junction bases left unmatched: 7. This CDR3 reads CASSKSGGLGDTQYF. The CDR3 DNA follows: TGTGCCAGTAGTAAGAGCGGGGGGTTGGGAGATACGCAGTATTTT.

This chain links TRBV13 with TRBJ2-7; TRBD2 is a possible D gene (5 bases). Trimming shortened V by 3 bases and J by 4 bases, and 7 bases separated the two germline ends. Germline V CDR1 and CDR2: PRHDT, FYEKMQ (reference sequence). The CDR3 is 12 residues long. CDR3: CASSFRGYEQYF. CDR3 sequence (DNA): TGTGCCAGCAGCTTCCGGGGATACGAGCAGTACTTC.

The V and J genes are TRBV5-1 and TRBJ1-3; D unclear. Germline CDR1 SGHRS, CDR2 YFSETQ. The CDR3 is 13 residues long. V was pared by 5 bases and J by 0 bases, with 6 bases between. Here the CDR3 reads CASRRSSGNTIYF. CDR3 in DNA: TGCGCCAGCAGACGTAGCTCTGGAAACACCATATATTTT.

The rearrangement uses TRBV2 and TRBJ1-2; D is perhaps TRBD1 (6 bases). The CDR3 covers 12 residues. Looked up from germline, CDR1 is SNHLY and CDR2 is FYNNEI. The V end was cut by 11 bases, the J end by 6 bases, with 16 bases between. For the CDR3, the DNA is TGTGCCGCCAGCAGGGGCCTAAATGGCTACACCTTC. This encodes CAASRGLNGYTF.

The table lists this clone with a few counts. The CDR3 reads CASSSGGARNEKLFF. In nucleotides, the CDR3 is TGTGCCAGCAGCTCCGGGGGGGCGCGAAATGAAAAACTGTTTTTT. The chain has TRBV11-2 and TRBJ1-4, with D possibly matching TRBD1 (6 bases). CDR3 length: 15 residues. The germline V and J ends were trimmed by 4 bases and 5 bases, with 14 bases remaining between them. Germline CDR1 SGHAT, CDR2 FQNNGV.

The genes are TRBV28 and TRBJ1-2; 7 positions agree with TRBD1. Looked up from germline, CDR1 is MDHEN and CDR2 is SYDVKM. The trim removed 2 bases at V and 8 bases at J, leaving 17 bases unmatched. The length of the CDR3 is 17 residues. The CDR3 region is CASSLRPGTVFARGYTF. The CDR3 coding sequence is TGTGCCAGCAGTTTAAGACCCGGGACAGTCTTCGCGAGGGGCTACACCTTC.